This T cell receptor beta chain is drawn from a study of blood T cells in healthy people across ages. The CDR3 has 16 amino acids. The germline V gene encodes CDR1 SEHNR and CDR2 FQNEAQ (reference sequence). Combining a sample-barcoded 5' primer with a J-beta primer mix, a second PCR ran for roughly 7 to 11 cycles. Each CDR3 protein is one row after TCRdb ran MiXCR on the 5' RACE reads. Here the sample spans approximately 800,000 distinct CDR3 sequences, 20% to 30% being singletons. This same sample was also taken into another study, of T cells of mothers and their children.

The chain couples TRBV7-9 to TRBJ2-1; 7 bases fit TRBD2. The DNA end lines up better with TRBJ2-7; the J call may be wrong. The sequenced sample consisted of blood. The clonotype originates from a boy under 18 in good health. For the CDR3, the DNA is TGTGCCAGCAGCTCCGCGGGGGATATCCTACATTACGAGCAGTACTTC. It codes for CASSSAGDILHYEQYF.